The 21 T cell receptor beta chains in this list originate from one sample, sequenced in a study of preoperative IRX-2 immunotherapy in early breast cancer. Clones were sequenced by immunoSEQ multiplex PCR, and TCRdb holds only the in-frame ones, with some missing. The data contain 25,000 or so clones, around 91% of them singletons. Treatment indicated: preoperative locoregional IRX-2 cytokine immunotherapy. Sample: tumor tissue, taken after IRX-2 immunotherapy. The receptors here all came from a human donor with breast cancer.

V usage is TRBV28 and J usage is TRBJ2-5; TRBD1 might be the D (5 bases). CDR3 length: 13 amino acids. The V gene's germline CDR1 is MDHEN and CDR2 SYDVKM. Trimming shortened V by 5 bases and J by 1 base, and 8 bases separated the two germline ends. CDR3 sequence reads: CASSDRFQETQYF. The CDR3 nucleotides read TGTGCCAGCAGTGACAGATTCCAAGAGACCCAGTACTTC.

The chain carries TRBV5-1 and TRBJ2-3; TRBD2 matches 8 bases. The CDR3 covers 15 residues. Germline V gene data show CDR1 as SGHRS and CDR2 as YFSETQ. The junction had 4 bases not matched to a gene; V was cut back by 0 bases and J by 4 bases. For the CDR3, the DNA is TGCGCCAGCAGCTTGGGACTAGCGACCTCAGATACGCAGTATTTT. Protein product: CASSLGLATSDTQYF.

V and J are TRBV15 and TRBJ2-3, with D tentatively TRBD1 (6 bases). The CDR3 totals 14 residues. The germline V gene has CDR1 LNHNV and CDR2 YYDKDF (reference sequence). Trimming removed 6 bases at V and 1 base at J, with 11 bases between. The DNA for the CDR3 is TGTGCCACCAGTAGAAGGACAGGCACAGATACGCAGTATTTT. Its protein product is CATSRRTGTDTQYF.

The J gene is TRBJ1-1, the V gene TRBV18; D possibly corresponds to TRBD1 (6 bases). CDR1 KGHSH and CDR2 LQKENI come from the germline V gene. The CDR3 is made up of 17 amino acids. Trimming left V 3 bases short and J 1 base short, with 18 bases between. CDR3 sequence reads: CASSPGGQFISNTEAFF. The CDR3 DNA sequence: TGTGCCAGCTCACCCGGCGGACAGTTCATTTCGAACACTGAAGCTTTCTTT.

The chain joins TRBV10-2 to TRBJ1-3; no firm D call. The CDR3 consists of 11 residues. V was trimmed by 8 bases and J by 1 base, leaving 3 bases between them. Germline assignment: CDR1 WSHSY and CDR2 SAAADI. The CDR3 sequence is CASHSGNTIYF. CDR3 DNA sequence: TGCGCCAGCCATTCTGGAAACACCATATATTTT.

The V gene is TRBV27, the J gene TRBJ2-7; 7 positions agree with TRBD1. CDR3 length equals 15 residues. Trimming at V came to 6 bases and at J to 2 bases, leaving 10 bases not matched to a gene. CDR1 and CDR2 (germline): MNHEY, SMNVEV (reference sequence). The CDR3 DNA is TGTGCCAGCAGCTCTCGACCGGGACAGACCTACGAGCAGTACTTC. It is translated as CASSSRPGQTYEQYF.

This rearrangement joins TRBV7-6 to TRBJ1-1; D is possibly TRBD1 (6 bases). The CDR3 runs to 18 residues. CDR1 and CDR2 (germline): SGHVS, FNYEAQ. Between the trimmed V and J ends, which lost 1 base and 0 bases, there was a span of 18 bases. The CDR3 protein is CASSLGVGGPAMNTEAFF. CDR3 in DNA: TGTGCCAGCAGCTTAGGGGTTGGGGGCCCGGCCATGAACACTGAAGCTTTCTTT.

The V and J genes are TRBV7-2 and TRBJ1-2; D remains ambiguous. The ends were cut back, 0 bases at V and 7 bases at J, with 9 bases in the middle. The CDR3 totals 13 residues. The germline gives CDR1 SGHTA, CDR2 FQGNSA. The CDR3 protein is CASSLAERSGYTF. In DNA form, the CDR3 reads TGTGCCAGCAGCTTAGCGGAGAGATCTGGCTACACCTTC.

The V call is TRBV19, the J call TRBJ2-1; 9 positions match TRBD2. Germline V lookup: CDR1 LNHDA, CDR2 SQIVND (reference sequence). Losses at the gene ends were 3 bases for V and 7 bases for J; bases not matched to a gene: 4. CDR3 size: 14 residues. CDR3 bases: TGTGCCAGTAGTATTGGGACTAGCCCGAATGAGCAGTTCTTC. This sequence encodes CASSIGTSPNEQFF.

The chain links TRBV29-1 to TRBJ2-2; 7 bases map to TRBD2. Germline assignment: CDR1 SQVTM and CDR2 ANQGSEA. CDR3 size: 14 residues. The trim removed 4 bases at V and 5 bases at J, leaving 7 bases unmatched. CDR3 sequence (DNA): TGCAGCGTTGGGGGCGGGGGAGGAACCGGGGAGCTGTTTTTT. Encoded protein: CSVGGGGGTGELFF.

The V call is TRBV7-8, the J call TRBJ1-1; D ambiguous. Trimming took 2 bases from V and 10 from J, leaving 14 bases between them. This CDR3 comprises 13 residues. The germline V gene has CDR1 SGHVS and CDR2 FQNEAQ. The CDR3 coding sequence is TGTGCCAGCAGCTTACTTTACGGGGTTTCAGCTTTCTTT. Amino acids: CASSLLYGVSAFF.

V usage is TRBV7-8 and J usage is TRBJ1-4; D perhaps matches TRBD1 (6 bases). The ends were cut back, 4 bases at V and 4 bases at J, with 19 bases in the middle. This CDR3 comprises 17 residues. Germline V lookup: CDR1 SGHVS, CDR2 FQNEAQ. CDR3 in DNA: TGTGCCAGCAGCTCTCCAACAGGGAGCTCTCTTAATGAAAAACTGTTTTTT. Residues: CASSSPTGSSLNEKLFF.

Comments on this clone: At one boundary the junction diverges from the germline segment, which might be a read error. This chain connects TRBV7-9 to TRBJ1-1; no firm D call. Germline loops: CDR1 SEHNR, CDR2 FQNEAQ (reference sequence). CDR3 length: 12 amino acids. CDR3 loop: CASRKGNTEAFF. The DNA of the CDR3 is TGTGCTAGCAGGAAAGGGAACACTGAAGCTTTCTTT. The full variable domain, rest sourced from reference TRBV7-9 and TRBJ1-1, is DTGVSQNPRHKITKRGQNVTFRCDPISEHNRLYWYRQTLGQGPEFLTYFQNEAQLEKSRLLSDRFSAERPKGSFSTLEIQRTEQGDSAMYLCASRKGNTEAFFGQGTRLTVV.

The V call is TRBV7-2, the J call TRBJ2-1; D unresolved. CDR3 length equals 13 residues. Trimming took off 6 bases at V and 8 bases at J, with 14 bases between the two ends. The germline CDR1 and CDR2 sequences are SGHTA and FQGNSA. CDR3 DNA: TGTGCCAGCAGATTTGACGGTTCCTATGAGCAGTTCTTC. Its protein product is CASRFDGSYEQFF.

The rearrangement links TRBV7-6 to TRBJ2-2; D is tentatively TRBD1 or TRBD2 (6 bases each). Trimming shortened V by 3 bases and J by 5 bases, and 19 bases separated the two germline ends. The CDR3 runs to 17 residues. In germline, CDR1 is SGHVS, CDR2 FNYEAQ. CDR3 in amino acids: CASSFPGDGRSTGELFF. In DNA form, the CDR3 reads TGTGCCAGCAGCTTCCCAGGGGACGGGAGAAGTACCGGGGAGCTGTTTTTT.

This sequence joins TRBV4-2 and TRBJ2-7; D perhaps matches TRBD1 (5 bases). V was trimmed by 0 bases and J by 0 bases, leaving 12 bases between them. Germline V gives CDR1 LGHNA, CDR2 YNFKEQ. The CDR3 runs 16 residues. For the CDR3, the DNA is TGTGCCAGCAGCCAAGAGGGGCGCGGCCTCTCCTACGAGCAGTACTTC. Protein product: CASSQEGRGLSYEQYF.

V is TRBV11-2 and J is TRBJ2-2, with D tentatively TRBD2 (6 bases). Trimming pared 5 bases from V and 3 bases from J, leaving 25 bases between. The germline CDR1 and CDR2 sequences are SGHAT and FQNNGV. This CDR3 has 19 residues. Here the CDR3 DNA reads TGTGCCAGCAGCCTAAGGAGGGTTGAATGGGCCCCGGACACCGGGGAGCTGTTTTTT. Its translation: CASSLRRVEWAPDTGELFF.

The chain carries TRBV5-1 and TRBJ2-1; TRBD2 agrees at 14 bases. CDR1 and CDR2 from the germline V gene are SGHRS and YFSETQ. V dropped 4 bases and J dropped 4; count of bases not matched to a gene: 7. The CDR3 is made up of 17 amino acids. CDR3 loop: CASSGGTSGSLYNEQFF. The CDR3 nucleotides are TGCGCCAGCAGCGGGGGGACTAGCGGGAGCCTGTACAATGAGCAGTTCTTC.

The chain has TRBV5-4 and TRBJ2-2; tentative D call: TRBD1 (5 bases). Germline V gene lookup returns CDR1 SGHNT and CDR2 YYREEE (reference sequence). V was trimmed by 4 bases and J by 7 bases, leaving 11 bases between them. The CDR3 is 13 amino acids. The DNA of the CDR3 is TGTGCCAGCAGCCCCGTCAGGGACGGGGAGCTGTTTTTT. Its protein is CASSPVRDGELFF.

This sequence joins TRBV9 and TRBJ2-1; TRBD2 agrees at 12 bases. Germline values: CDR1 SGDLS, CDR2 YYNGEE. V shed 4 bases, J shed 0 bases, and the junction held 8 bases outside the gene matches. CDR3 length: 18 amino acids. CDR3 in amino acids: CASSHLAGGRSSYNEQFF. The CDR3 nucleotides read TGTGCCAGCAGCCATCTAGCGGGGGGGCGGAGCTCCTACAATGAGCAGTTCTTC. The variable domain in full, with the rest retrieved from reference TRBV9 and TRBJ2-1, is DSGVTQTPKHLITATGQRVTLRCSPRSGDLSVYWYQQSLDQGLQFLIQYYNGEERAKGNILERFSAQQFPDLHSELNLSSLELGDSALYFCASSHLAGGRSSYNEQFFGPGTRLTVL.

The chain carries TRBV28 and TRBJ2-7; D is perhaps TRBD1 or TRBD2 (7 bases each). The CDR3 is made up of 15 amino acids. The ends were cut back, 7 bases at V and 1 base at J, with 17 bases in the middle. Germline V CDR1 and CDR2: MDHEN, SYDVKM. The CDR3, as DNA: TGTGCCAGCACCCAGGGGGGGGACGGGTCCTACGAGCAGTACTTC. Translating it yields CASTQGGDGSYEQYF.